This T cell receptor beta chain was identified during a study of shared clonotypes between healthy human individuals. In regard to this clone: Its cognate antigen is unknown.

Naive CD8 cells comprised CD45RO-negative, CCR7-positively selected cells, excluding terminally differentiated effector memory CD45RA+ cells. V lost 4 bases to trimming and J lost 1 base, with 17 bases between them. CDR1 is MGHRA, CDR2 YSYEKL, per germline. The CDR3 loop spans 17 amino acids. This table comes from immunoSEQ multiplex PCR, and its TCRdb copy is limited to in-frame clones, with some not included. The sample shows about 2 million clones, about 94% of them seen only once. Study-wide results and caveats: An effect of sequencing depth on clonotype sharing among donors was expected.

The receptor's source is a man aged 18 to 29 in good health. Specimen: naive CD8+ T cells sorted from blood. The chain has TRBV4-1 and TRBJ1-3, with D possibly being TRBD1 (6 bases). The CDR3 sequence is CASSLYPTGFSGNTIYF. CDR3 sequence (DNA): TGCGCCAGCAGCCTTTATCCGACAGGATTTTCTGGAAACACCATATATTTT.